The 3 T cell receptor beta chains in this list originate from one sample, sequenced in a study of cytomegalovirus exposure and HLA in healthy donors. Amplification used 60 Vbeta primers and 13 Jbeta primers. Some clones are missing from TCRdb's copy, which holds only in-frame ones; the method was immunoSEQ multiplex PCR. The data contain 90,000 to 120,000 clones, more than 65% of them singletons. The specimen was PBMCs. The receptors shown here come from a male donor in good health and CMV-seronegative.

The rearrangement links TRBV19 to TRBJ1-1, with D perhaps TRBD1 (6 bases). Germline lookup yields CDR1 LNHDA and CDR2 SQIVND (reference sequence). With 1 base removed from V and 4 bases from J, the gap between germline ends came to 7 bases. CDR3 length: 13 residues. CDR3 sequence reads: CASSIGTATEAFF. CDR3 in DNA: TGTGCCAGTAGTATAGGGACAGCCACTGAAGCTTTCTTT.

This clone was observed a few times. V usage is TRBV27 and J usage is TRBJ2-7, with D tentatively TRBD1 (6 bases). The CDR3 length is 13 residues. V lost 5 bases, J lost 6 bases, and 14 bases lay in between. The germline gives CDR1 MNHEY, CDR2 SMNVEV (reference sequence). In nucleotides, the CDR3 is TGTGCCAGCAGTGACAACAGGGAAGGCGAGCAGTACTTC. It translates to CASSDNREGEQYF.

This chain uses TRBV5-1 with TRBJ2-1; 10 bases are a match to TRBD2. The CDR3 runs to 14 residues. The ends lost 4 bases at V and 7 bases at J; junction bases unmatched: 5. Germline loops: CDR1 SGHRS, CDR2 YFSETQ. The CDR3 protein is CASSTVAGGNEQFF. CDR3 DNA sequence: TGCGCCAGCAGCACCGTAGCGGGAGGAAATGAGCAGTTCTTC.